This TCR beta chain was captured in a study of shared clonotypes between healthy human individuals. The wider study: The cohort had a couple of women and three men, ages 18 to 49.

This CDR3 spans 13 amino acids. With 2 bases removed from V and 4 bases from J, the gap between germline ends came to 6 bases. The germline gives CDR1 MNHEY, CDR2 SMNVEV (reference sequence). In the CD4+ fraction, cells were divided into CD45RA+ naive and CD45RA-negative memory subsets. In the sorted-subset replicate PCRs, 150 to 200 ng DNA, 25,000 to 30,000 T cell genomes, was used. Authors' analysis steps: Filtering was not the same, since immunoSEQ gave junction-only sequences without quality scores. Only in-frame clones appear in the TCRdb table, and some are missing; sequencing was by immunoSEQ multiplex PCR. V and J calls and clone size are those listed in that table; D and trimming were worked out from the DNA. The sample includes roughly 2 million clones, 85% to 95% of them seen just once.

This TCR was sampled from a man younger than 35 in good health. The material sequenced was naive CD4+ T cells sorted from blood. The subset: CD45RA+ positively selected. The V gene is TRBV27, the J gene TRBJ1-5; no firm D call. The CDR3 bases are TGTGCCAGCAGTTTACAGACTAATCAGCCCCAGCATTTT. Translation: CASSLQTNQPQHF.